Below, 18 T cell receptor beta chains from the same sample are listed, as sequenced in a study of T cell clonality in common variable immunodeficiency. Only in-frame clones appear in the TCRdb table, and some are missing; sequencing was by immunoSEQ multiplex PCR. Altogether approximately 75,000 clones were found in the sample, and no singletons occur. Sequenced sample: peripheral blood mononuclear cells. The source is a person between 18 and 75 years old in good health.

This clone came up many times. Read data end 3 residues before the CDR3 end; the end is taken from the germline J gene. This chain links TRBV14 with TRBJ2-5; D may be TRBD1 (6 bases). This CDR3 is 17 amino acids long. Germline V gives CDR1 SGHDN, CDR2 FVKESK. V lost 4 bases and J lost 5, with 23 bases in between. The CDR3 sequence: CASSPPRQDLEPETQYF. The sequenced part of the CDR3 DNA is TGTGCCAGCAGCCCCCCCAGACAGGACCTAGAGCCCGAGACC.

This clone was seen ten or more times. The read ends 3 residues before the CDR3 terminus; that terminus is restored from the germline J gene. This chain uses TRBV14 with TRBJ1-2; 8 positions match TRBD1. CDR1 and CDR2 (germline): SGHDN, FVKESK. CDR3 length: 14 residues. The CDR3 is CASSHQTGVGGYTF. The sequenced CDR3 bases are TGTGCCAGCAGCCACCAGACAGGGGTTGGCGGC.

This clone has ten or more counts. The read ends 3 residues early relative to the CDR3; the germline J gene fills the gap. This chain links TRBV6-4 with TRBJ1-5; D ambiguous. Germline lookup yields CDR1 MRHNA and CDR2 SNTAGT. This CDR3 is 15 amino acids long. The CDR3 spells CPLPGRAYSNQPQHF. The DNA read from the CDR3 is TGTCCTCTACCGGGGAGGGCATATAGCAATCAGCCC.

This clone came up many times. From the germline J gene comes the end of the CDR3, since the read stops 3 residues before it. V and J are TRBV4-1 and TRBJ2-7; TRBD2 is a possible D gene (6 bases). Trimming shortened V by 1 base and J by 0 bases, and 10 bases separated the two germline ends. CDR3 length equals 15 residues. Germline V gives CDR1 MGHRA, CDR2 YSYEKL. The DNA read from the CDR3 is TGCGCCAGCAGCCAAGGTAGCGGTTCCTCCTACGAG. This codes for CASSQGSGSSYE. The full CDR3 reads CASSQGSGSSYEQYF.

The sample holds many counts of this clone. The read halts 3 residues ahead of the CDR3 end, with the missing end drawn from the germline J gene. V gene TRBV19 combines with J gene TRBJ2-3, with D possibly being TRBD1 (5 bases). The V end was cut by 4 bases, the J end by 1 base, with 12 bases between. This CDR3 region has 15 residues. Looked up from germline, CDR1 is LNHDA and CDR2 is SQIVND (reference sequence). CDR3 sequence: CASSTLLQGTDTQYF. The covered CDR3 bases are TGTGCCAGTAGTACCCTTTTACAGGGCACAGATACG.

At least ten counts were recorded for this clone. The read terminates 3 residues before the CDR3 end, so the remaining end is supplied by the germline J gene. V is TRBV20-1 and J is TRBJ1-5; TRBD1 agrees at 9 bases. This CDR3 spans 20 amino acids. The ends lost 5 bases at V and 1 base at J; junction bases unmatched: 21. Germline assignment: CDR1 DFQATT and CDR2 SNEGSKA (reference sequence). Incomplete CDR3 DNA: TGCAGTGCTCCACCTCAGCTTACAGGGGGCAGTGACAGGAGCAATCAGCCC. Residues: CSAPPQLTGGSDRSNQP. The entire CDR3 sequence reads CSAPPQLTGGSDRSNQPQHF.

This clone was detected ten times or more. The CDR3 goes on 3 residues after the read ends, and that part is filled in from the germline J gene. V is TRBV20-1 and J is TRBJ2-6; D is uncertain. Trimming left V 4 bases short and J 0 bases short, with 4 bases between. In germline, CDR1 is DFQATT, CDR2 SNEGSKA (reference sequence). This CDR3 is built from 13 residues. The CDR3 here is CSATLSGANVLTF. The sequenced CDR3 bases are TGCAGTGCTACCCTCTCTGGGGCCAACGTC.

This clone was counted ten times or more. CDR3 bases read: TGCAGTGCTAGAGATCCCCAGGGGCCCACTGAA. Its protein is CSARDPQGPTE. The full CDR3 is CSARDPQGPTEAFF. This chain joins TRBV20-1 and TRBJ1-1; D possibly corresponds to TRBD1 (6 bases). The CDR3 end is not reached by the read, which stops 3 residues before it; the germline J gene fills it in. The CDR3 runs 14 residues. Deletions cut 0 bases from V and 4 bases from J, with 12 bases between. The germline V gene has CDR1 DFQATT and CDR2 SNEGSKA (reference sequence).

This clone has at least ten counts. The read gets to within 3 residues of the CDR3 end, and the germline J gene fills in the rest. The J gene is TRBJ1-5, the V gene TRBV27, with D possibly being TRBD1 (6 bases). The germline V and J ends were trimmed by 6 bases and 2 bases, with 17 bases remaining between them. CDR3 length equals 16 residues. Germline V gene data show CDR1 as MNHEY and CDR2 as SMNVEV (reference sequence). The CDR3 sequence is CASRRTAVHGNQPQHF. The CDR3 bases that were read are TGTGCCAGCAGGAGGACAGCTGTTCACGGCAATCAGCCC.

The sample holds many counts of this clone. The CDR3 end lies 3 residues beyond the end of the read and is filled in from the germline J gene. The chain recombines TRBV7-8 with TRBJ2-7; D is unclear. From germline, CDR1 is SGHVS and CDR2 FQNEAQ. V was trimmed by 0 bases and J by 5 bases, leaving 14 bases between them. This CDR3 comprises 15 residues. CDR3 protein: CASSLAKRAVHEQYF. The covered CDR3 bases are TGTGCCAGCAGCTTAGCGAAGCGAGCCGTCCACGAG.

This clone was picked up many times. The read falls 3 residues short of the CDR3 end, and the missing part is taken from the germline J gene. The V call is TRBV10-3, the J call TRBJ1-6, with TRBD1 as a possible D gene (6 bases). The CDR3 loop spans 16 amino acids. Between the trimmed V and J ends, which lost 5 bases and 7 bases, there was a span of 18 bases. CDR1 is ENHRY and CDR2 is SYGVKD in the germline V gene. This chain's CDR3 is CAISTTGSGGNSPLHF. CDR3 bases read: TGTGCCATCAGTACAACAGGGTCGGGAGGAAATTCACCC.

This clone showed up many times. The read ends 3 residues early relative to the CDR3; the germline J gene fills the gap. The chain links TRBV2 to TRBJ1-4; a weak D match, TRBD1 (5 bases). CDR1 is SNHLY and CDR2 is FYNNEI in the germline V gene. The ends were cut back, 3 bases at V and 2 bases at J, with 13 bases in the middle. CDR3 length equals 16 residues. CDR3 region: CASSDLGPGTNEKLFF. The CDR3 bases that were read are TGTGCCAGCAGTGACCTCGGGCCAGGGACTAATGAAAAA. The complete variable domain, with remaining parts taken from reference TRBV2 and TRBJ1-4, reads EPEVTQTPSHQVTQMGQEVILRCVPISNHLYFYWYRQILGQKVEFLVSFYNNEISEKSEIFDDQFSVERPDGSNFTLKIRSTKLEDSAMYFCASSDLGPGTNEKLFFGSGTQLSVL.

This clone was picked up many times. The read terminates 3 residues ahead of where the CDR3 ends, so the germline J gene completes it. J is TRBJ1-1 and V is TRBV19; tentatively, D is TRBD1 (5 bases). CDR1 is LNHDA and CDR2 is SQIVND in the germline V gene (reference sequence). Deletions cut 1 base from V and 2 bases from J, with 11 bases between. The CDR3 consists of 15 residues. The CDR3 loop reads CASSIGAGTNTEAFF. CDR3 DNA, as far as it was read: TGTGCCAGTAGTATAGGGGCGGGGACTAACACTGAA.

There are many counts of this clone. The read finishes 3 residues shy of the CDR3 end, and the germline J gene is used to complete it. The genes are TRBV11-2 and TRBJ1-1; D is uncertain. CDR1 is SGHAT, CDR2 FQNNGV, per germline. This CDR3 is 11 amino acids long. With 6 bases removed from V and 5 bases from J, the gap between germline ends came to 7 bases. CDR3: CASRAGTEAFF. CDR3 DNA (partial): TGTGCCAGCAGAGCGGGGACTGAA. Based on the CDR3 plus reference TRBV11-2 and TRBJ1-1, the full variable domain is EAGVAQSPRYKIIEKRQSVAFWCNPISGHATLYWYQQILGQGPKLLIQFQNNGVVDDSQLPKDRFSAERLKGVDSTLKIQPAKLEDSAVYLCASRAGTEAFFGQGTRLTVV.

This clone appeared many times. With the read ending 3 residues before the CDR3 end, the germline J gene is used to fill in that end. The rearrangement links TRBV29-1 to TRBJ2-3, with D unclear. Germline CDR1 reads SQVTM; CDR2 reads ANQGSEA. The germline V and J ends were trimmed by 7 bases and 6 bases, with 2 bases remaining between them. CDR3 size: 8 residues. The part of the CDR3 DNA that was read is TGCAGCGCGGATACG. Translation gives CSADT. The CDR3 in full is CSADTQYF.

This clone was picked up many times. The CDR3 reads CASSLLSEKLFF. The sequenced part of the CDR3 DNA is TGTGCCAGCAGCTTACTTAGTGAAAAA. V gene TRBV13 combines with J gene TRBJ1-4; D not resolved. The read is 3 residues too short to cover the CDR3 end, so that end is filled in from the germline J gene. The germline CDR1 and CDR2 sequences are PRHDT and FYEKMQ (reference sequence). V was shortened by 2 bases and J by 7 bases, with 5 bases between the two germline ends. CDR3 length: 12 amino acids.

This clone was seen ten or more times. The read falls 3 residues short of the CDR3 end, and the missing part is taken from the germline J gene. The chain carries TRBV20-1 and TRBJ2-5; weak D call: TRBD1 (5 bases). The CDR3 is 13 amino acids. V dropped 2 bases and J dropped 5 bases, with 12 bases sitting between them. Germline CDR1 is DFQATT and CDR2 is SNEGSKA (reference sequence). The covered CDR3 bases are TGCAGTGCTAGAAGGGGCCTGGGTGAGACC. As protein: CSARRGLGET. The complete CDR3 protein is CSARRGLGETQYF.

This clone was picked up many times. The CDR3 end falls 3 residues outside the read, so it is completed with the germline J gene. This chain connects TRBV7-3 to TRBJ2-1; D possibly corresponds to TRBD1 (6 bases). V was cut by 5 bases and J by 8 bases, with 19 bases left in between. CDR1 is SGHTA, CDR2 FQGTGA, per germline. There are 15 residues in the CDR3. The CDR3 bases that were read are TGTGCCAGCAGCAAGGAAAGAGTCAGGGGCCATGAG. This gives the protein CASSKERVRGHE. The entire CDR3 reads CASSKERVRGHEQFF.